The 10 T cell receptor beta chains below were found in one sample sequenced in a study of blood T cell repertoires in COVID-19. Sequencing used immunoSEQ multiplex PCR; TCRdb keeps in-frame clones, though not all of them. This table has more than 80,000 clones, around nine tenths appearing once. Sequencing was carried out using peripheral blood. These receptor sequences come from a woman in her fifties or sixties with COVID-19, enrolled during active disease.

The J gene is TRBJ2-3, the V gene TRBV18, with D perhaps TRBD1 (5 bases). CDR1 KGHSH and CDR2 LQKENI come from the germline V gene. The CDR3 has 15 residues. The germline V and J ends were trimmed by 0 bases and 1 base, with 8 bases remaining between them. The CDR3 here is CASSPPDTRTDTQYF. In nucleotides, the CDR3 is TGTGCCAGCTCACCACCGGACACCCGCACAGATACGCAGTATTTT.

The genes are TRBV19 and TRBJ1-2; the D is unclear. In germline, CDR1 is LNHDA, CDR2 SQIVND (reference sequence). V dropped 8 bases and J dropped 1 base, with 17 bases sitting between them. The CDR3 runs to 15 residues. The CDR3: CASQPSGRLNYGYTF. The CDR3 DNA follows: TGTGCCAGTCAACCCTCAGGCCGCCTTAACTATGGCTACACCTTC.

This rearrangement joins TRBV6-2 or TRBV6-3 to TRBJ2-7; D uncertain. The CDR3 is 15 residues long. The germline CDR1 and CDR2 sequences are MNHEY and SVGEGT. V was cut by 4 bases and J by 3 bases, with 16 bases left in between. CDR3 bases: TGTGCCAGCAGTTCAACGACTGAAGACCTCTACGAGCAGTACTTC. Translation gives CASSSTTEDLYEQYF.

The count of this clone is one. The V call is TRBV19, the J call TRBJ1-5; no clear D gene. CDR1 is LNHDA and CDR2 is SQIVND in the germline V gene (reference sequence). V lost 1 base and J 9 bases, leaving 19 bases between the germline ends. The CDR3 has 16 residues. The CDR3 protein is CASSIGVGRSYGPQHF. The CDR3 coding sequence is TGTGCCAGTAGTATAGGAGTGGGCAGAAGCTACGGGCCCCAGCATTTT.

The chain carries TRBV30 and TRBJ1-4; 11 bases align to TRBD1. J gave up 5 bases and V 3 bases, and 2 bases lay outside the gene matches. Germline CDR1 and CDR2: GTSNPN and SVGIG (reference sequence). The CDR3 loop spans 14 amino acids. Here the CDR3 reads CAWSRTGGNEKLFF. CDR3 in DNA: TGTGCCTGGAGCCGGACAGGGGGCAATGAAAAACTGTTTTTT.

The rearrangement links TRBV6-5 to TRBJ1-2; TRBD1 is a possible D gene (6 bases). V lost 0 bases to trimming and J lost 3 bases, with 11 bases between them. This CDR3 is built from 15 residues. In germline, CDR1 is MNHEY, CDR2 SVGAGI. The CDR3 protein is CASSYSKGGDYGYTF. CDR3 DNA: TGTGCCAGCAGTTACTCAAAAGGGGGGGACTATGGCTACACCTTC.

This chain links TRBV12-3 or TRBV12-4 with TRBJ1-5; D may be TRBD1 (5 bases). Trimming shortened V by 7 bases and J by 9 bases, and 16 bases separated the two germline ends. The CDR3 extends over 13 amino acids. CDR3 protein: CASTAGGGWPQHF. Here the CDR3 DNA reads TGTGCCAGCACGGCCGGTGGGGGGTGGCCCCAGCATTTT.

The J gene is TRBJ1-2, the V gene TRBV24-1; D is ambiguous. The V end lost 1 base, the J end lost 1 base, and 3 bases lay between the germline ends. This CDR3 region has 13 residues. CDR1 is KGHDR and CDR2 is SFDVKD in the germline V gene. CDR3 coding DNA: TGTGCCACCAGTGATTTATATAACTATGGCTACACCTTC. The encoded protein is CATSDLYNYGYTF.

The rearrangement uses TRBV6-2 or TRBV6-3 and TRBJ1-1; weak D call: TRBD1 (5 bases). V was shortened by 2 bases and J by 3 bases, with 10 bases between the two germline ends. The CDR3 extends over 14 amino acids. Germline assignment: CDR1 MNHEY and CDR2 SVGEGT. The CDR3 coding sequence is TGTGCCAGCAGTTACGACAGACTTTACACTGAAGCTTTCTTT. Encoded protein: CASSYDRLYTEAFF.

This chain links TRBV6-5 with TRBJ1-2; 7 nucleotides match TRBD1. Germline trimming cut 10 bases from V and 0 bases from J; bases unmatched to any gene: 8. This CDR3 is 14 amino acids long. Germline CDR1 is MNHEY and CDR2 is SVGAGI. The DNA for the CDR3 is TGTGCCACCCGGGACAGATCAGCTAACTATGGCTACACCTTC. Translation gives CATRDRSANYGYTF.